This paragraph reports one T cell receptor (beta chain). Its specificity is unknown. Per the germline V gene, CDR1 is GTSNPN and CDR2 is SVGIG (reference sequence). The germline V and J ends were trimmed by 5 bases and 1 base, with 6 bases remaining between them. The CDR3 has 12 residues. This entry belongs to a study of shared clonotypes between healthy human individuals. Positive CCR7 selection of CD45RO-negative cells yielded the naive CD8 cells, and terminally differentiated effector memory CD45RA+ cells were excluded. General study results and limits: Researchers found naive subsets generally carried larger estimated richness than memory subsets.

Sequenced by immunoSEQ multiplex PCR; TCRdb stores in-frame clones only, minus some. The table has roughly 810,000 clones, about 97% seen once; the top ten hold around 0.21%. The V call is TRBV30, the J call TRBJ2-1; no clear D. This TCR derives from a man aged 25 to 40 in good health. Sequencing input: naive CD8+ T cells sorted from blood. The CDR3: CAWWSSYNEQFF. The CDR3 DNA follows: TGTGCCTGGTGGAGTTCCTACAATGAGCAGTTCTTC.